This TCR beta chain was documented in a study of CD8+CD57+ T cells in acquired aplastic anemia. Germline V CDR1 and CDR2: SGHVS, FNYEAQ. CDR3 length: 11 amino acids. To note about this clonotype: Its antigen remains unidentified. A much bigger clone sits one base away, suggesting this may be a read error.

Patients selected for sequencing had displayed CD8+CD57+ cell expansion by flow cytometry. From 2 of the 12 patients, CD8+CD57+ effector memory cells were additionally sequenced. A bead step enriched CD8+CD57+ cells and gave a mean 1.6 ug DNA. TCR beta VDJ and CDR3 profiles were obtained from a genomic DNA template. MiXCR, applied by TCRdb to the reads, yields one record per CDR3 protein. Among about 20,000 distinct CDR3 sequences listed, under 40% were seen once. Findings and limits, study-wide: Controls and patients did not differ significantly in CD8+ Simpson's diversity. Patients carried CD8+CD57+ cells that were less diverse than their total CD4+ and CD8+ pools. Almost 30 CD8+ CDR3 sequences occurred in both the patients and the controls.

The source material was CD8+CD57+ T cells sorted from PBMCs. Stated subset: bead-enriched CD8+CD57+ effector memory T cells from SAA patients. The TCR was taken from a human donor with aplastic anemia. J is TRBJ2-7 and V is TRBV7-6; D is unresolved. DNA for the CDR3: TGTGCCAGCGGAAGTGGCAACGAGCAGGACTTC. As protein: CASGSGNEQDF. Complete variable domain (other parts from reference TRBV7-6 and TRBJ2-7): GAGVSQSPRYKVTKRGQDVALRCDPISGHVSLYWYRQALGQGPEFLTYFNYEAQQDKSGLPNDRFSAERPEGSISTLTIQRTEQRDSAMYRCASGSGNEQDFGPGTRLTVT.